This T cell receptor beta chain was captured in a study of T cell repertoires in cytomegalovirus infection. TCRdb re-analysed the reads in MiXCR, keeping a single row per CDR3 protein. This sample yields 750,000 to 950,000 distinct CDR3 sequences, of which 29% are seen a single time; 10% to 15% belongs to the top ten. As to this clonotype: The antigen is undetermined.

The CDR3 totals 15 residues. Trimming removed 0 bases from V and 7 bases from J; junction bases left unmatched: 4. CDR1 and CDR2 from the germline V gene are LGHNA and YSLEER. This chain joins TRBV4-3 and TRBJ1-5, with 9 bases lining up with TRBD1. The sequencing here drew on cultured CD8+ T cells from PBMCs, taken from culture after CMV antigen stimulation. The receptor comes from a human donor in good health (CMV status not recorded). Some clones in this sample may be carry-over from other donors' samples. In nucleotides, the CDR3 is TGCGCCAGCAGCCAAGATAGGGACAGGGACCAGCCCCAGCATTTT. Its translation: CASSQDRDRDQPQHF.